A single sample gave rise to the 10 T cell receptor beta chains below, sequenced in a study of shared clonotypes between healthy human individuals. Generated by immunoSEQ multiplex PCR, the TCRdb table keeps only in-frame clones and is missing some. This sample has hundreds of thousands of clones, with roughly 77% found just once. The sample consisted of PBMCs. These receptors originate from a woman aged 40 to 50 in good health. Some clones in this sample may be carry-over from other donors' samples.

The CDR3 spells CASSLSGDTQYF. DNA of the CDR3: TGTGCCAGCAGTTTATCAGGAGATACGCAGTATTTT. The chain links TRBV28 to TRBJ2-3; D gene uncertain. Trimming removed 1 base from V and 5 bases from J, with 4 bases in between. CDR1 and CDR2 from the germline V gene are MDHEN and SYDVKM. CDR3 length: 12 residues.

For the CDR3, the DNA is TGTGCCAGCAGTTCCTGGACAGTGAACACTGAAGCTTTCTTT. The encoded protein is CASSSWTVNTEAFF. The rearrangement links TRBV28 to TRBJ1-1, with D perhaps TRBD1 (6 bases). The CDR3 spans 14 residues. The germline V gene encodes CDR1 MDHEN and CDR2 SYDVKM. V was pared by 4 bases and J by 0 bases, with 9 bases between.

The chain recombines TRBV7-8 with TRBJ2-1; 9 positions match TRBD2. The CDR3 has 15 residues. Trimming at V came to 5 bases and at J to 7 bases, leaving 9 bases not matched to a gene. CDR1 is SGHVS, CDR2 FQNEAQ, per germline. The CDR3 spells CASSHPSGKVNEQFF. Here the CDR3 DNA reads TGTGCCAGCAGCCACCCTAGCGGGAAGGTAAATGAGCAGTTCTTC.

A word on this clone: A read error is the likely source, as a far larger clone sits one nucleotide away. The sample carries other DNA sequences with the same CDR3. The chain is built from TRBV4-1 and TRBJ2-5; D remains unclear. The DNA end is more similar to TRBJ2-7, so the J call may be wrong. Germline loops: CDR1 MGHRA, CDR2 YSYEKL. The CDR3 consists of 13 residues. The CDR3 protein is CASSQVGGYEQYF. For the CDR3, the DNA is TGCGCCAGCAGCCAAGTGGGTGGCTACGAGCAGTACTTC.

This clone has just one count. A much larger clonotype is one base distant, so this may be a read error. Other nucleotide sequences from this sample produce the same CDR3. This chain joins TRBV6-4 and TRBJ2-2, with D uncertain. Germline V gives CDR1 MRHNA, CDR2 SNTAGT. V dropped 3 bases and J dropped 3 bases, with 5 bases sitting between them. The CDR3 has 13 residues. The CDR3 DNA reads TGTGCCAGCAGTGATGGGGACACCGGGGAGCTGTTTTTT. Translated, it gives CASSDGDTGELFF.

For this clone: Since a much larger clone is just one base distant, this may be a read error. The same CDR3 is also encoded by other DNA sequences in this sample. The chain joins TRBV5-8 to TRBJ2-7, with D hard to call. The V end lost 2 bases, the J end lost 2 bases, and 2 bases lay between the germline ends. CDR3 size: 11 residues. Germline values: CDR1 SGHTS, CDR2 YDEGEE. The CDR3 sequence: CASSFAYEQYF. As DNA, the CDR3 is TGTGCCAGCAGCTTCGCCTACGAGCAGTACTTC.

The chain is built from TRBV21-1 and TRBJ2-3; TRBD1, the D gene given by the table, was not confirmed from the DNA. TRBV21-1 corresponds to a pseudogene. The CDR3 covers 21 residues. In nucleotides, the CDR3 is TGTGCCAGCAGCAAAGGGGCGGCGGGGAAATACAGGGGAGGAGTAAGGGATACGCAGTATTTT. This sequence encodes CASSKGAAGKYRGGVRDTQYF.

This clone was observed a few times. This sequence joins TRBV28 and TRBJ1-2; no definite D call. The CDR3 is made up of 12 amino acids. Per the germline V gene, CDR1 is MDHEN and CDR2 is SYDVKM. Trimming shortened V by 6 bases and J by 8 bases, and 13 bases separated the two germline ends. For the CDR3, the DNA is TGTGCCAGCAGCACCCGAGAGGACGGCTACACCTTC. Encoded protein: CASSTREDGYTF.

Ten or more counts support this clone. The chain couples TRBV9 to TRBJ1-2; 7 nucleotides match TRBD1. The CDR3 runs 15 residues. The trim removed 3 bases at V and 6 bases at J, leaving 11 bases unmatched. Germline V CDR1 and CDR2: SGDLS, YYNGEE. CDR3 nucleotide sequence: TGTGCCAGCAGCGCAGAAGACAGGGCAATCGATGGCTACACCTTC. It translates to CASSAEDRAIDGYTF.

V is TRBV5-4 and J is TRBJ2-7; TRBD1 matches at 12 bases. Germline-derived CDR1 and CDR2 are SGHNT and YYREEE (reference sequence). Germline trimming cut 3 bases from V and 7 bases from J; bases unmatched to any gene: 8. The CDR3 is 15 residues long. CDR3 sequence (DNA): TGTGCCAGCAGCTCCGGGACAGGGGGCTCTGGGGAGCAGTACTTC. Translation gives CASSSGTGGSGEQYF.